This TCR beta chain derives from a study of shared clonotypes between healthy human individuals. From germline, CDR1 is SGHRS and CDR2 YFSETQ. The V and J ends lost 4 bases and 5 bases respectively, with 21 bases between them. The CDR3 is 16 residues long. Libraries were prepared by immunoSEQ multiplex PCR; TCRdb keeps only in-frame clonotypes and omits some of them. The sample has about half a million clones; approximately 80% are singletons. The receptor's source is a woman aged 40-49 years in good health. Some clones in this sample may be carry-over from other donors' samples. The sequenced sample was PBMCs. This chain uses TRBV5-1 with TRBJ2-5; D is possibly TRBD2 (6 bases). CDR3 in amino acids: CASSMTGTPKGETQYF. The CDR3 bases are TGCGCCAGCAGCATGACCGGGACTCCAAAGGGGGAGACCCAGTACTTC.